The T cell receptor beta chain described here comes from a study of CD8 T cells in Susac syndrome. At the level of the study: Sequencing included Susac syndrome patients, roughly six of them with active disease and under 10 in remission. Intravenous immunoglobulin alone or corticosteroids were being given to patients with Susac syndrome at blood draw, unless they were therapy-naive.

RNA amounts of roughly 0.45 to 1 ug underwent reverse transcription with random hexamers. Via MiXCR, TCRdb re-called the immunoSEQ multiplex PCR reads, giving one row per CDR3 protein. The sample lists approximately 190,000 distinct CDR3 sequences; almost 96% were seen once. Overall study findings and caveats: Individuals included in the TCR sequencing and HLA analysis were acknowledged by the study to be relatively few in number.

A word on this clonotype: As yet, its antigen is unknown.

V dropped 4 bases and J dropped 6; count of bases not matched to a gene: 5. Germline lookup yields CDR1 SQVTM and CDR2 ANQGSEA. The CDR3 covers 13 residues. The specimen sequenced was CD4+ T cells from PBMCs. The sequence came from a human donor with Susac syndrome. The chain is built from TRBV29-1 and TRBJ2-1, with 8 bases aligning to TRBD1. The chain's CDR3 is CSVGGQVGNEQFF. The CDR3, as DNA: TGCAGCGTTGGGGGACAGGTGGGCAATGAGCAGTTCTTC.